This TCR beta chain was recovered during a study of shared T cell receptors in the human thymus. This clone was seen more than once but under ten times. Looked up from germline, CDR1 is SEHNR and CDR2 is FQNEAQ (reference sequence). The CDR3 runs 17 residues. Trimming removed 1 base from V and 0 bases from J, with 15 bases in between. Clones were read by immunoSEQ multiplex PCR, and TCRdb kept only the in-frame ones, dropping some. The data hold hundreds of thousands of clones, with 70% to 90% observed a single time. The same data also contributed to another study, on human thymus T cells. In that study: Resections removed during corrective heart surgery provided the thymus tissue used. Biased V and J segment usage appeared in thymus and peripheral blood. Thymic repertoires overlap heavily among unrelated individuals, related research has reported.

The gene calls are TRBV7-9 and TRBJ1-1, with D perhaps TRBD1 (5 bases). The receptor comes from a girl under three years old with a congenital heart defect. The sample comprised thymocytes. The CDR3 nucleotides are TGTGCCAGCAGCTTAGACAGGCGAAGCCCTATGAACACTGAAGCTTTCTTT. Encoded protein: CASSLDRRSPMNTEAFF.